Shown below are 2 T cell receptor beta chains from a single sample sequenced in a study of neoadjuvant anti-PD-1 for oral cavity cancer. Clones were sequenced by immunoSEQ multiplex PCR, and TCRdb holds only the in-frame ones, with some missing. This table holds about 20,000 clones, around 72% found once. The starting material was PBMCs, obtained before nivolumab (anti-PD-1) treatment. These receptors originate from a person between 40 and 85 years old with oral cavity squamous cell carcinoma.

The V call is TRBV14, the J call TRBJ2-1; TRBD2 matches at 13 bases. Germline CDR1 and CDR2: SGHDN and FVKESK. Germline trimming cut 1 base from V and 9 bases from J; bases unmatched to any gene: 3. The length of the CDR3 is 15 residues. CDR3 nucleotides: TGTGCCAGCAGCCAAGGGACTAGCGGGAGTGGTGAGCAGTTCTTC. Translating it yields CASSQGTSGSGEQFF.

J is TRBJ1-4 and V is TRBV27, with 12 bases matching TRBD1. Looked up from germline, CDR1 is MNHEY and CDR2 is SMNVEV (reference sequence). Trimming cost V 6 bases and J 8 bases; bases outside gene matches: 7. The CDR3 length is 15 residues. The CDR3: CASSRAGTGGEKLFF. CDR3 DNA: TGTGCCAGCAGCCGAGCCGGGACAGGGGGCGAAAAACTGTTTTTT. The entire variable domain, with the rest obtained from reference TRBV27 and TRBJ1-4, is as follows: EAQVTQNPRYLITVTGKKLTVTCSQNMNHEYMSWYRQDPGLGLRQIYYSMNVEVTDKGDVPEGYKVSRKEKRNFPLILESPSPNQTSLYFCASSRAGTGGEKLFFGSGTQLSVL.